The table lists the clone carrying this T cell receptor (beta chain) with a few counts. This sample was taken from a study of human T cells and chemical hapten exposure. TCRdb fed the RACE reads into MiXCR, producing one record per CDR3 protein. The sample lists under 200,000 distinct CDR3 sequences, around 13% occurring once. Time point noted: patch test 1, 2 weeks after DPC sensitization. The treatment here: therapeutic diphenylcyclopropenone sensitization with weekly scalp DPC. Donors, patients with alopecia ranging from 18 to 70 years old and judged suitable for DPC, provided samples. CDR3 length: 15 residues. CDR1 MDHEN and CDR2 SYDVKM come from the germline V gene. V was clipped by 5 bases and J by 5 bases, with 17 bases between them.

The TCR comes from a woman aged 30 to 39 with alopecia areata. Some clones in this sample may be carry-over from other donors' samples. This sequence joins TRBV28 and TRBJ2-3; possible D gene TRBD1, 6 bases. Specimen: whole blood, collected in connection with sensitization to the hapten diphenylcyclopropenone (DPC). The DNA for the CDR3 is TGTGCCAGCAGTCCTTTTACAGGGCCTAGAGATACGCAGTATTTT. Protein: CASSPFTGPRDTQYF.